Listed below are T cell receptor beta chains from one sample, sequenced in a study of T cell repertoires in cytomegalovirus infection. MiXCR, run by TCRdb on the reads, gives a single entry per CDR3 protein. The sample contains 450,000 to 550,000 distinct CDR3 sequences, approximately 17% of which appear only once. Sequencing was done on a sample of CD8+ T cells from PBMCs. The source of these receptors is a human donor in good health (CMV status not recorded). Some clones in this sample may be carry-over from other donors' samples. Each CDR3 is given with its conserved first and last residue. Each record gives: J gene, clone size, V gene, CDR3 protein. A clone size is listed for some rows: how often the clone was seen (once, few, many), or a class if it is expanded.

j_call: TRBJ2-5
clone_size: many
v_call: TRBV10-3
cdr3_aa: CAISESMTEETQYF

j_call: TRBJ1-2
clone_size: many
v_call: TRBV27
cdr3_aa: CASRGLGSPYTF

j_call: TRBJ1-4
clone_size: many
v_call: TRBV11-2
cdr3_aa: CASSLAYPPPGAQNEKLFF

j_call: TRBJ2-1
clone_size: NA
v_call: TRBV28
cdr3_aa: CASLGTSGWNPNEQFF

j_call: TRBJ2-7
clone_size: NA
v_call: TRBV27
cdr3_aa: CASSFRDLSSYEQYF

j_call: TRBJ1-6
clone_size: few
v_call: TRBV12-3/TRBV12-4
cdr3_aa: CATKGMDSPLHF

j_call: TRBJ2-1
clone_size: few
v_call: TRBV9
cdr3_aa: CASSPQLEFF

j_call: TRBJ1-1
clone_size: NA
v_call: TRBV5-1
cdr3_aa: CVSIRGGTEAFF

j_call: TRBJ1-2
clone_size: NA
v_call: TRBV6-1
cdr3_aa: CASSYDSGNYGYTF

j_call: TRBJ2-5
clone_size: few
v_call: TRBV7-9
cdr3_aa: CASSTTPSGGAAQYF

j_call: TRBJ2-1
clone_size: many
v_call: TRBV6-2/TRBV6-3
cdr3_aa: CASSSTLTVYNEQFF

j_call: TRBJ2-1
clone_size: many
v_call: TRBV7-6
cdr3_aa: CASSLWRNGGSYNEQFF

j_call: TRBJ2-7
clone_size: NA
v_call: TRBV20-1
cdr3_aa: CSARDWVGASGKSYEQYF

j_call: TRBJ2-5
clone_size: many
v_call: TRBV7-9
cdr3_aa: CASSRNSETQYF

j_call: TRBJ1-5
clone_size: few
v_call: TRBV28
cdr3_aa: CARWGGSNQPQHF

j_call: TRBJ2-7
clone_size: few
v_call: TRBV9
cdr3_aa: CASSVAADSSYEQYF

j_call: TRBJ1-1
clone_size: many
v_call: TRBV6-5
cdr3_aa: CASVPQDNTEAFF

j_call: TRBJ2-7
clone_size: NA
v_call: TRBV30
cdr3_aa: CAWAPGSGSYEQYF

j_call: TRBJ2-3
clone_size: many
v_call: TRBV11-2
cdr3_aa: CASRVLAGGTDTQYF

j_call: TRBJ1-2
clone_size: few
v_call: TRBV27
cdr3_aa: CASSNTGAGGYTF

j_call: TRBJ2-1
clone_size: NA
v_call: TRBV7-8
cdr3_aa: CASSPGCFNEQFF

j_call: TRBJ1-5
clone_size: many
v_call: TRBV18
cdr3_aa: CASSPATSNQPQHF

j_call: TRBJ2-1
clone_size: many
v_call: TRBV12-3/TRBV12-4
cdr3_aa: CASSPLGGAVLGGNEQFF

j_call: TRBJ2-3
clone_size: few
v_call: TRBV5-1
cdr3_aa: CASSSRGEGTSTDTQYF

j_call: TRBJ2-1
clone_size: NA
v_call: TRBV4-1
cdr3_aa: CASSPRQDSGEREFF

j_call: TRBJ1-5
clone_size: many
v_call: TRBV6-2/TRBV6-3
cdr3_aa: CASSYISRGAGQPQHF

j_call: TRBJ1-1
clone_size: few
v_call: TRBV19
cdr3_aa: CASSIEGGYRGWSTEAFF

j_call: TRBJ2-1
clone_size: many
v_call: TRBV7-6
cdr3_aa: CASNDGVRQFF

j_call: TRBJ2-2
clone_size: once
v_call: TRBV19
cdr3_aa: CASTLLWDRASGELFF

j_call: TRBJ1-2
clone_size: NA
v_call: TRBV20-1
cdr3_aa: CSASADYGYTF

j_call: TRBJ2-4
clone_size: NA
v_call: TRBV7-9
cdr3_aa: CASSSYLIPGQERNIQYF

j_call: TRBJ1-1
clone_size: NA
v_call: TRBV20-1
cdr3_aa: CSAREAHVGVTEAFF

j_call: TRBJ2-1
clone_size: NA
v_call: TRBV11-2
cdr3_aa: CASSLVARGFYNEQFF

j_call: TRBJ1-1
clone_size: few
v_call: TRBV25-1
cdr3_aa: CASSEQWGADDTEAFF

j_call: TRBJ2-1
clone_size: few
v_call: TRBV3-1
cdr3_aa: CASSQDQGSSYNEQFF

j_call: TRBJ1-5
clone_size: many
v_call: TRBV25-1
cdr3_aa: CASSEYEGAADQPQHF

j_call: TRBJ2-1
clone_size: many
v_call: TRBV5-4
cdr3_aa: CASRASGYNEQFF

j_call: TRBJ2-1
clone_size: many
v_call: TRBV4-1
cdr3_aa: CASSQPWGQRLYNEQFF

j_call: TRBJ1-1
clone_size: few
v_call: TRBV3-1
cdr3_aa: CASSQDKDKAYTEAFF

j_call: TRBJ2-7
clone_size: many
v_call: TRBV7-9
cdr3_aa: CASTRRDDEQYF

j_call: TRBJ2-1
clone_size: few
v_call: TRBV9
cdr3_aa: CASSEGDRGSYNEQFF

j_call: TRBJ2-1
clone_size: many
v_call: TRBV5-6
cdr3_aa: CASSLRIAGKYNEQFF